The 6 T cell receptor beta chains given below trace back to one sample, sequenced in a study of cytomegalovirus exposure and HLA in healthy donors. This PCR relied on a set of 60 Vbeta primers and 13 Jbeta primers. This table comes from immunoSEQ multiplex PCR, and its TCRdb copy is limited to in-frame clones, with some not included. Of 100,000 to 150,000 clones listed, about 79% are singletons. Sequencing used PBMCs. These receptors were taken from a woman in her late teens or twenties in good health and CMV-seropositive.

The chain is built from TRBV13 and TRBJ2-4; no definite D call. The CDR3 covers 12 residues. Trimming pared 1 base from V and 7 bases from J, leaving 5 bases between. The germline V gene encodes CDR1 PRHDT and CDR2 FYEKMQ (reference sequence). This CDR3 reads CASSLAGNIQYF. As DNA, the CDR3 is TGTGCCAGCAGCTTAGCCGGGAACATTCAGTACTTC. Full variable domain (outside the CDR3, taken from reference TRBV13 and TRBJ2-4): AAGVIQSPRHLIKEKRETATLKCYPIPRHDTVYWYQQGPGQDPQFLISFYEKMQSDKGSIPDRFSAQQFSDYHSELNMSSLELGDSALYFCASSLAGNIQYFGAGTRLSVL.

The genes are TRBV7-9 and TRBJ2-7; TRBD1 matches 8 bases. The CDR3 is made up of 15 amino acids. Germline CDR1 SEHNR, CDR2 FQNEAQ (reference sequence). J was trimmed by 0 bases and V by 4 bases; bases with no gene match: 5. The CDR3 here is CASSYTGGTSYEQYF. The CDR3 DNA reads TGTGCCAGCAGCTATACAGGGGGGACCTCCTACGAGCAGTACTTC.

V gene TRBV27 combines with J gene TRBJ1-5, with 9 nucleotides matching TRBD1. V dropped 3 bases and J dropped 2; count of bases not matched to a gene: 17. Germline lookup yields CDR1 MNHEY and CDR2 SMNVEV (reference sequence). This CDR3 spans 20 amino acids. The DNA for the CDR3 is TGTGCCAGCAGTTTTCGAGTTAGGGACAGGGTTTTTTTTTGCAATCAGCCCCAGCATTTT. The encoded protein is CASSFRVRDRVFFCNQPQHF.

V and J are TRBV29-1 and TRBJ2-3; perhaps TRBD2 as D (5 bases). Deletions cut 2 bases from V and 1 base from J, with 13 bases between. This CDR3 comprises 15 residues. CDR1 and CDR2 from the germline V gene are SQVTM and ANQGSEA. The CDR3 protein is CSVEIFPGGTDTQYF. CDR3 sequence (DNA): TGCAGCGTTGAAATCTTTCCCGGGGGCACAGATACGCAGTATTTT.

The chain couples TRBV9 to TRBJ2-3, with D unclear. Trimming removed 3 bases at V and 0 bases at J, with 2 bases between. This CDR3 has 12 amino acids. From germline, CDR1 is SGDLS and CDR2 YYNGEE. CDR3 DNA: TGTGCCAGCAGCGCAAGCACAGATACGCAGTATTTT. It encodes CASSASTDTQYF.

The gene calls are TRBV29-1 and TRBJ2-1; D perhaps matches TRBD2 (7 bases). Germline CDR1 is SQVTM and CDR2 is ANQGSEA. This CDR3 is 11 amino acids long. Trimming shortened V by 3 bases and J by 8 bases, and 8 bases separated the two germline ends. The DNA for the CDR3 is TGCAGCGTTGAGGGGGGGCATGAGCAGTTCTTC. It specifies CSVEGGHEQFF.